The present T cell receptor beta chain was sequenced within a study of T cell clonotyping in hematopoietic cell transplantation. General study points: Recipient TCR diversity dropped after transplant; expanded clonotypes rose from day 30 to 180.

Some clones are missing from TCRdb's copy, which holds only in-frame ones; the method was immunoSEQ multiplex PCR. The sample holds about 13,000 clones; approximately 92% are singletons and the top ten take approximately 8%. With V trimmed by 2 bases and J by 7 bases, 2 bases remained unmatched. Germline V gene lookup returns CDR1 PRHDT and CDR2 FYEKMQ (reference sequence). This CDR3 comprises 14 residues. On this clone: What it recognizes is unknown.

The J gene is TRBJ2-1, the V gene TRBV13, with 10 positions matching TRBD2. This sample comprised PBMCs, obtained 100 days after allogeneic stem cell transplant. The source is a female patient in her fifties who had an allogeneic stem cell transplant from an unrelated donor, so the T cells may come from the graft donor. Some clones in this sample may be carry-over from other donors' samples. CDR3 nucleotides: TGTGCCAGCAGCTTACTAGCGGGAGTTAATGAGCAGTTCTTC. This gives the protein CASSLLAGVNEQFF.